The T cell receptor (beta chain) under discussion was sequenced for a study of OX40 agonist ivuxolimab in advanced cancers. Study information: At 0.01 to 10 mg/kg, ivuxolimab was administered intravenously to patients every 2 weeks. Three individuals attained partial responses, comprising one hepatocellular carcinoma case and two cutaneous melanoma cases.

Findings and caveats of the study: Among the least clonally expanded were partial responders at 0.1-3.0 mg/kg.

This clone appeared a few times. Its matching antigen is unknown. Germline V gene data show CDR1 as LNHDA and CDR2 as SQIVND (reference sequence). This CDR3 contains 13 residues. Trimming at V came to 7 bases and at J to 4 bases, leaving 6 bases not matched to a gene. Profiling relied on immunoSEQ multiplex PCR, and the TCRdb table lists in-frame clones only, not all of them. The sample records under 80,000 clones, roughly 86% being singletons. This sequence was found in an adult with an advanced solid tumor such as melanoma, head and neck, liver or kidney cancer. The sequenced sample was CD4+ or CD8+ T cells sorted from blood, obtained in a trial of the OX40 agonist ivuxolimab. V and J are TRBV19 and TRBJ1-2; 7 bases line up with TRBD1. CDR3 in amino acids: CASNPDRSYGYTF. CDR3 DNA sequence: TGTGCCAGTAATCCGGACAGGTCCTATGGCTACACCTTC.